The next 9 T cell receptor beta chains were all read from a single sample in a study of T cell changes during pregnancy in multiple sclerosis (dated by TCRdb to about 2019). Library prep was done by the immunoSEQ multiplex PCR assay. TCRdb obtained this table from immuneACCESS and retained in-frame rearrangements with V and J assigned. These tables miss some clones; where compared with another copy, unresolved V genes account for less than half of the shortfall, and the remainder is unexplained. Within this sample are around 100,000 clones, with roughly 92% of them counted one time only. The ten top clones hold less than 4.5% of the sample. The sample consisted of peripheral blood, taken after pregnancy. The origin of the receptors is a female donor with multiple sclerosis, enrolled in a pregnancy study.

V gene TRBV18 combines with J gene TRBJ2-1, with 7 bases aligning to TRBD2. The CDR3 extends over 12 amino acids. V trimming: 2 bases; J trimming: 10 bases; junction bases outside the gene matches: 2. Looked up from germline, CDR1 is KGHSH and CDR2 is LQKENI. The CDR3 bases are TGTGCCAGCTCACCAACTAGCGACGAGCAGTTCTTC. This encodes CASSPTSDEQFF.

The V call is TRBV19, the J call TRBJ1-5; 7 bases line up with TRBD1. V lost 7 bases to trimming and J lost 5 bases; unmatched junction nucleotides: 14. Germline V lookup: CDR1 LNHDA, CDR2 SQIVND (reference sequence). The CDR3 is 16 amino acids. CDR3 sequence (DNA): TGTGCCAGTACCCCGACGACAGGGAAGGTCGATCAGCCCCAGCATTTT. The encoded protein is CASTPTTGKVDQPQHF.

The chain joins TRBV4-1 to TRBJ1-5; D is possibly TRBD1 (5 bases). Germline V gene lookup returns CDR1 MGHRA and CDR2 YSYEKL. The CDR3 contains 17 residues. Trimming took off 2 bases at V and 0 bases at J, with 14 bases between the two ends. The CDR3 coding sequence is TGCGCCAGCAGCCAATCTGGACACCGGTATAGCAATCAGCCCCAGCATTTT. This encodes CASSQSGHRYSNQPQHF.

The J gene is TRBJ1-1, the V gene TRBV25-1; 7 bases line up with TRBD1. With 4 bases clipped from V and 4 bases from J, the junction kept 9 bases outside the gene matches. The germline V gene has CDR1 MGHDK and CDR2 SYGVNS. CDR3 length: 15 residues. DNA for the CDR3: TGTGCCAGCAGTGGGTCAGCACAGGGGAGCACTGAAGCTTTCTTT. It specifies CASSGSAQGSTEAFF.

The CDR3 spells CASSPGQGWYEQYF. The CDR3, as DNA: TGTGCCAGTAGTCCCGGTCAGGGGTGGTACGAGCAGTACTTC. The chain combines TRBV19 with TRBJ2-7, with D possibly matching TRBD1 (6 bases). Germline V gene data show CDR1 as LNHDA and CDR2 as SQIVND (reference sequence). V was shortened by 5 bases and J by 4 bases, with 15 bases between the two germline ends. The CDR3 totals 14 residues. The whole variable domain, remainder taken from reference TRBV19 and TRBJ2-7, is DGGITQSPKYLFRKEGQNVTLSCEQNLNHDAMYWYRQDPGQGLRLIYYSQIVNDFQKGDIAEGYSVSREKKESFPLTVTSAQKNPTAFYLCASSPGQGWYEQYFGPGTRLTVT.

This clone was picked up a small number of times. CDR3 residues: CASSRLVTGELFF. The CDR3 DNA sequence: TGTGCCAGCAGTCGACTAGTCACCGGGGAGCTGTTTTTT. This sequence joins TRBV2 and TRBJ2-2; the D gene is possibly TRBD2 (6 bases). The CDR3 is 13 residues long. With 5 bases removed from V and 4 bases from J, the gap between germline ends came to 8 bases. In germline, CDR1 is SNHLY, CDR2 FYNNEI.

This clone appeared once. The rearrangement links TRBV6-5 to TRBJ1-1, with D possibly being TRBD1 (6 bases). Between the trimmed V and J ends, which lost 7 bases and 1 base, there was a span of 13 bases. CDR3 length equals 14 residues. Germline CDR1 MNHEY, CDR2 SVGAGI. The CDR3 protein is CASTPDRKNTEAFF. The CDR3 nucleotides read TGTGCCAGCACTCCGGACAGAAAGAACACTGAAGCTTTCTTT.

The chain carries TRBV11-3 and TRBJ2-2, with a possible D match to TRBD2 (5 bases). Germline V gives CDR1 SGHNT, CDR2 YENEEA. The CDR3 spans 13 residues. Trimming pared 2 bases from V and 4 bases from J, leaving 5 bases between. The CDR3 nucleotides are TGTGCCAGCAGCTTAAGCGGCACCGGGGAGCTGTTTTTT. Amino acids: CASSLSGTGELFF.

The V and J genes are TRBV2 and TRBJ2-5, with TRBD2 matching 9 bases. Germline assignment: CDR1 SNHLY and CDR2 FYNNEI. The CDR3 has 17 residues. Losses at the gene ends were 5 bases for V and 2 bases for J; bases not matched to a gene: 12. The CDR3 nucleotides read TGTGCCAGCAGTAAGGTTACAGCGGGGGGTATACAAGAGACCCAGTACTTC. Protein sequence: CASSKVTAGGIQETQYF.